The next 26 T cell receptor beta chains were all read from a single sample in a study of T cells in Graves' hyperthyroidism and ophthalmopathy. TCR beta CDR3 sequences were amplified from RNA transcripts. TCR CDR3 underwent first-round RT-PCR with the HTBI primer set. TCRdb reprocessed the multiplex PCR reads via MiXCR and lists one record per CDR3 protein. The sample carries hundreds of thousands of distinct CDR3 sequences, roughly 37% recorded once. The sample taken for sequencing was blood. The receptors shown here come from a man younger than 35 with Graves' hyperthyroidism.

In this sample, this clonotype turned up many times. The gene calls are TRBV20-1 and TRBJ1-1; no firm D call. V was cut by 5 bases and J by 3 bases, with 7 bases left in between. The germline V gene has CDR1 DFQATT and CDR2 SNEGSKA (reference sequence). The CDR3 contains 11 residues. This chain's CDR3 is CSAPRDTEAFF. The CDR3 DNA reads TGCAGTGCTCCCCGGGACACTGAAGCTTTCTTT.

Concerning this clonotype itself: With a much larger clone just one base away, this may be a read error. V is TRBV7-6 and J is TRBJ2-2; 9 nucleotides line up with TRBD1. The V gene's germline CDR1 is SGHVS and CDR2 FNYEAQ. The trim removed 5 bases at V and 9 bases at J, leaving 10 bases unmatched. CDR3 length: 15 amino acids. CDR3 residues: CASSPGTGCGRELFF. In DNA form, the CDR3 reads TGTGCCAGCAGCCCCGGGACAGGGTGCGGGAGGGAGCTGTTTTTT.

In its sample, this clonotype was seen many times. The chain carries TRBV29-1 and TRBJ1-5, with a tentative D call TRBD1 (5 bases). This CDR3 region has 12 residues. Trimming took off 6 bases at V and 7 bases at J, with 13 bases between the two ends. Germline V CDR1 and CDR2: SQVTM, ANQGSEA. CDR3 bases: TGCAGCGTGGGGACGGAAGGCCAGCCCCAGCATTTT. It encodes CSVGTEGQPQHF.

This clonotype was detected only once. The V gene is TRBV12-5, the J gene TRBJ1-2; perhaps TRBD1 as D (5 bases). The CDR3 runs 14 residues. CDR1 and CDR2 from the germline V gene are LGHNT and FRNRAP. V was cut by 2 bases and J by 6 bases, with 13 bases left in between. The CDR3, as DNA: TGTGCTAGTGGTTTGTTTTCGGGGGAGGATGGCTACACCTTC. It codes for CASGLFSGEDGYTF.

The chain has TRBV5-6 and TRBJ1-2, with D hard to call. Trimming left V 2 bases short and J 3 bases short, with 11 bases between. There are 14 residues in the CDR3. Germline loops: CDR1 SGHDT, CDR2 YYEEEE. The CDR3 nucleotides are TGTGCCAGCAGCTTTAAAGACCGGCACTATGGCTACACCTTC. Its translation is CASSFKDRHYGYTF. Complete variable domain (other parts from reference TRBV5-6 and TRBJ1-2): DAGVTQSPTHLIKTRGQQVTLRCSPKSGHDTVSWYQQALGQGPQFIFQYYEEEERQRGNFPDRFSGHQFPNYSSELNVNALLLGDSALYLCASSFKDRHYGYTFGSGTRLTVV.

This clonotype appeared a few times. The rearrangement links TRBV9 to TRBJ2-2; D is perhaps TRBD2 (5 bases). The length of the CDR3 is 15 residues. The germline V gene has CDR1 SGDLS and CDR2 YYNGEE. V was shortened by 2 bases and J by 2 bases, with 10 bases between the two germline ends. The CDR3 nucleotides read TGTGCCAGCAGCGTTTCGGGATTTAACACCGGGGAGCTGTTTTTT. Its protein product is CASSVSGFNTGELFF.

Worth noting for this clonotype: One end of the junction does not line up with germline, which may come from a read error. This chain joins TRBV9 and TRBJ2-7, with no clear D. This CDR3 comprises 12 residues. Germline CDR1 reads SGDLS; CDR2 reads YYNGEE. DNA of the CDR3: TGTGCCAGCAGCACTTACCCCTACGTGCAGTACTTC. Its protein product is CASSTYPYVQYF.

This clonotype has a handful of counts. CDR3: CASSTGDTGQYF. The CDR3 DNA follows: TGTGCCAGCAGCACGGGGGACACCGGGCAGTACTTC. The chain is built from TRBV6-6 and TRBJ2-7; tentatively, D is TRBD1 or TRBD2 (6 bases each). The CDR3 is 12 residues long. Germline CDR1 and CDR2: MNHNY and SVGAGI (reference sequence). V shed 6 bases and J shed 9 bases, with 15 bases lying between them.

This clonotype has a count of ten or more. This chain connects TRBV7-2 to TRBJ2-5; 7 nucleotides line up with TRBD2. The CDR3 totals 15 residues. Germline CDR1 and CDR2: SGHTA and FQGNSA. Trimming at V came to 5 bases and at J to 5 bases, leaving 11 bases not matched to a gene. CDR3 residues: CASSLTGAGTETQYF. The CDR3 coding sequence is TGTGCCAGCAGCCTTACTGGAGCGGGGACCGAGACCCAGTACTTC. Using reference TRBV7-2 and TRBJ2-5 for the parts outside the CDR3, the full variable domain is GAGVSQSPSNKVTEKGKDVELRCDPISGHTALYWYRQSLGQGLEFLIYFQGNSAPDKSGLPSDRFSAERTGGSVSTLTIQRTQQEDSAVYLCASSLTGAGTETQYFGPGTRLLVL.

This clonotype was recorded many times. V is TRBV7-8 and J is TRBJ2-7, with a possible D match to TRBD2 (5 bases). Trimming took 3 bases from V and 2 from J, leaving 11 bases between them. Germline CDR1 reads SGHVS; CDR2 reads FQNEAQ. This CDR3 is 14 amino acids long. CDR3 in DNA: TGTGCCAGCAGCTTGGGAGAAGCAGCCTACGAGCAGTACTTC. It is translated as CASSLGEAAYEQYF.

This rearrangement joins TRBV2 to TRBJ1-1; a weak D match, TRBD1 (5 bases). Germline V lookup: CDR1 SNHLY, CDR2 FYNNEI. The V end was cut by 10 bases, the J end by 0 bases, with 12 bases between. This CDR3 region has 13 residues. This chain's CDR3 is CATLRDVNTEAFF. CDR3 in DNA: TGTGCCACTCTCCGGGACGTGAACACTGAAGCTTTCTTT.

This clonotype appeared many times. This chain joins TRBV2 and TRBJ2-7; the D is unclear. The CDR3 is 13 amino acids. Looked up from germline, CDR1 is SNHLY and CDR2 is FYNNEI. Trimming shortened V by 6 bases and J by 3 bases, and 12 bases separated the two germline ends. Here the CDR3 reads CASRTDGDYEQYF. DNA for the CDR3: TGTGCCAGCAGGACCGACGGTGACTACGAGCAGTACTTC.

At least ten counts were recorded for this clonotype. The chain has TRBV7-9 and TRBJ1-1; no clear D. The CDR3 spans 14 residues. Germline V lookup: CDR1 SEHNR, CDR2 FQNEAQ (reference sequence). V lost 4 bases and J 1 base, leaving 10 bases between the germline ends. CDR3 coding DNA: TGTGCCAGCAGCTCTGGAGGACCGAACACTGAAGCTTTCTTT. This gives the protein CASSSGGPNTEAFF.

This chain links TRBV6-1 with TRBJ1-5; 12 bases fit TRBD1. CDR3 size: 15 residues. Trimming at V came to 4 bases and at J to 6 bases, leaving 4 bases not matched to a gene. Germline V CDR1 and CDR2: MNHNS, SASEGT. CDR3 coding DNA: TGTGCCAGCAGTGTGGGACAGGGGGCAGCTCAGCCCCAGCATTTT. Its protein product is CASSVGQGAAQPQHF.

The genes are TRBV10-3 and TRBJ2-7; maybe TRBD1 (5 bases). V was shortened by 2 bases and J by 2 bases, with 10 bases between the two germline ends. Germline CDR1 ENHRY, CDR2 SYGVKD. The CDR3 has 14 residues. CDR3 bases: TGTGCCATCAGTGAGCCACAGGCTACCTACGAGCAGTACTTC. Protein: CAISEPQATYEQYF.

This clonotype has at least ten counts. The chain combines TRBV19 with TRBJ2-5; D might be TRBD1 (6 bases). Between the trimmed V and J ends, which lost 3 bases and 2 bases, there was a span of 10 bases. Germline loops: CDR1 LNHDA, CDR2 SQIVND (reference sequence). This CDR3 comprises 14 residues. CDR3 loop: CASSIGQIQETQYF. DNA of the CDR3: TGTGCCAGTAGTATCGGACAGATTCAAGAGACCCAGTACTTC.

The chain uses TRBV7-2 and TRBJ2-7, with D tentatively TRBD1 or TRBD2 (5 bases each). The length of the CDR3 is 14 residues. Trimming left V 9 bases short and J 0 bases short, with 15 bases between. Germline lookup yields CDR1 SGHTA and CDR2 FQGNSA. The CDR3 reads CASSSDSGSYEQYF. The CDR3 DNA follows: TGTGCCAGTAGTAGTGACAGCGGCTCCTACGAGCAGTACTTC.

This clonotype was seen at least ten times. The rearrangement links TRBV6-5 to TRBJ1-4; D is uncertain. Trimming stripped 0 bases from V and 10 bases from J, with 9 bases between. CDR3 length: 13 amino acids. The germline V gene has CDR1 MNHEY and CDR2 SVGAGI. CDR3 sequence (DNA): TGTGCCAGCAGTTACTCGACCGGAGGAAAACTGTTTTTT. This sequence encodes CASSYSTGGKLFF.

V is TRBV11-2 and J is TRBJ2-2; a weak D match, TRBD1 (6 bases). The V gene's germline CDR1 is SGHAT and CDR2 FQNNGV. Trimming took 11 bases from V and 5 from J, leaving 18 bases between them. This CDR3 is 14 amino acids long. CDR3 in DNA: TGTGCCTGGACCATAGGGACACCGACCGGGGAGCTGTTTTTT. Its protein product is CAWTIGTPTGELFF. The whole variable domain, remainder taken from reference TRBV11-2 and TRBJ2-2, is EAGVAQSPRYKIIEKRQSVAFWCNPISGHATLYWYQQILGQGPKLLIQFQNNGVVDDSQLPKDRFSAERLKGVDSTLKIQPAKLEDSAVYLCAWTIGTPTGELFFGEGSRLTVL.

The chain recombines TRBV14 with TRBJ2-7, with D perhaps matching TRBD2 (6 bases). The assigned J gene may be wrong: the sequence end matches TRBJ2-1 better. Germline CDR1 is SGHDN and CDR2 is FVKESK. The CDR3 runs to 13 residues. CDR3 residues: CASRRTGEHEQFF. CDR3 coding DNA: TGTGCCAGCAGGAGGACGGGAGAGCATGAGCAGTTCTTC.

A note on this clonotype: Being one base from a much bigger clone, this may be a read error. This chain joins TRBV7-4 and TRBJ1-1; D call uncertain. This CDR3 region has 14 residues. Germline V gene sequence: CDR1 SGHVT, CDR2 SQSDAQ. CDR3 coding DNA: TGTGCCAACAGCCGAGCCGAGGTGAACACTGAAGCTTTCTTT. Translating gives CANSRAEVNTEAFF.

Comments on this clonotype: Compared with germline, one end of the junction differs, possibly owing to a read error. The chain links TRBV7-9 to TRBJ1-4, with no clear D. Germline V gene sequence: CDR1 SEHNR, CDR2 FQNEAQ (reference sequence). The CDR3 spans 15 residues. For the CDR3, the DNA is TGTGCCATCAGCTTAGGAGCAGGTCGAGAGGAAAAACTGTTTTTT. Translating gives CAISLGAGREEKLFF.

In its sample, this clonotype was seen many times. The chain joins TRBV2 to TRBJ2-7, with no clear D. The CDR3 is 14 residues long. Germline loops: CDR1 SNHLY, CDR2 FYNNEI. V was clipped by 6 bases and J by 9 bases, with 21 bases between them. CDR3 DNA: TGTGCCAGCAGGATGTCATACCATTACGAGCGGCAGTACTTC. It encodes CASRMSYHYERQYF.

This sequence joins TRBV29-1 and TRBJ2-2, with 9 bases fitting TRBD2. V was clipped by 5 bases and J by 3 bases; unmatched bases: 4. CDR3 length: 14 residues. Germline V gene lookup returns CDR1 SQVTM and CDR2 ANQGSEA. The CDR3 DNA is TGCAGCGTTTTAGCGGGGGCCTACACCGGGGAGCTGTTTTTT. Translated: CSVLAGAYTGELFF.

This clonotype showed up just a few times. The chain carries TRBV5-4 and TRBJ2-2; D might be TRBD2 (5 bases). Germline CDR1 is SGHNT and CDR2 is YYREEE (reference sequence). The germline V and J ends were trimmed by 5 bases and 5 bases, with 13 bases remaining between them. The CDR3 is made up of 14 amino acids. The chain's CDR3 is CASSGSAGTGELFF. The CDR3 DNA follows: TGTGCCAGCAGTGGCAGCGCGGGTACCGGGGAGCTGTTTTTT.

This clonotype occurred many times. The V call is TRBV29-1, the J call TRBJ1-1; a weak D match, TRBD1 (6 bases). The CDR3 contains 14 residues. V lost 6 bases and J lost 3, with 17 bases in between. Germline V gene lookup returns CDR1 SQVTM and CDR2 ANQGSEA. CDR3 in DNA: TGCAGCGTCGCGACAGGTGGGTCGTACACTGAAGCTTTCTTT. It yields the protein CSVATGGSYTEAFF.